The 23 T cell receptor beta chains reported below all come from one sample, sequenced in a study of T cell responses to AZD1222 COVID-19 vaccine. The data were produced by immunoSEQ multiplex PCR, yet TCRdb's version contains in-frame clones alone and is incomplete. This table has 95,000 to 150,000 clones, approximately 91% appearing once. The source material was peripheral blood, sampled on day 0 of AZD1222 vaccination. The receptors come from an adult in good health.

This clone was counted a single time. The genes are TRBV9 and TRBJ2-1; possible D gene TRBD1, 6 bases. V lost 3 bases and J lost 6, with 10 bases in between. CDR3 length: 13 residues. Germline lookup yields CDR1 SGDLS and CDR2 YYNGEE. In nucleotides, the CDR3 is TGTGCCAGCAGCGGACCACAGGGCAATGAGCAGTTCTTC. Protein sequence: CASSGPQGNEQFF. The full variable domain, rest sourced from reference TRBV9 and TRBJ2-1, is DSGVTQTPKHLITATGQRVTLRCSPRSGDLSVYWYQQSLDQGLQFLIQYYNGEERAKGNILERFSAQQFPDLHSELNLSSLELGDSALYFCASSGPQGNEQFFGPGTRLTVL.

The V call is TRBV19, the J call TRBJ1-5, with no clear D. The CDR3 extends over 16 amino acids. The germline V and J ends were trimmed by 4 bases and 2 bases, with 15 bases remaining between them. In germline, CDR1 is LNHDA, CDR2 SQIVND (reference sequence). This CDR3 reads CASSTVEGVGNQPQHF. DNA of the CDR3: TGTGCCAGTAGTACCGTGGAGGGTGTTGGCAATCAGCCCCAGCATTTT.

In its sample, this clone was seen a few times. The chain links TRBV19 to TRBJ1-5; 7 bases fit TRBD1. The CDR3 is made up of 16 amino acids. V lost 3 bases, J lost 6 bases, and 11 bases stayed unmatched. CDR1 and CDR2 from the germline V gene are LNHDA and SQIVND (reference sequence). The CDR3 is CASSIVEGARGQPQHF. CDR3 nucleotides: TGTGCCAGTAGTATCGTGGAGGGGGCGCGGGGTCAGCCCCAGCATTTT.

The CDR3 loop is CASSFQVHTEAFF. CDR3 coding DNA: TGTGCCAGCAGCTTCCAGGTACACACTGAAGCTTTCTTT. This chain uses TRBV7-9 with TRBJ1-1; D uncertain. Germline CDR1 and CDR2: SEHNR and FQNEAQ (reference sequence). With 3 bases removed from V and 3 bases from J, the gap between germline ends came to 8 bases. The CDR3 loop spans 13 amino acids.

This chain uses TRBV7-9 with TRBJ2-7; D not resolved. Trimming shortened V by 5 bases and J by 4 bases, and 9 bases separated the two germline ends. This CDR3 contains 12 residues. Germline V gives CDR1 SEHNR, CDR2 FQNEAQ (reference sequence). The CDR3 DNA reads TGTGCCAGCAGCCCGATCGATTACGAGCAGTACTTC. Amino acids: CASSPIDYEQYF.

This chain joins TRBV5-1 and TRBJ1-2; D remains unclear. The germline CDR1 and CDR2 sequences are SGHRS and YFSETQ. CDR3 length: 15 residues. V was cut by 0 bases and J by 4 bases, with 13 bases left in between. The chain's CDR3 is CASSLAGKEGYGYTF. The CDR3 DNA reads as TGCGCCAGCAGCTTGGCCGGAAAGGAGGGCTATGGCTACACCTTC.

The chain uses TRBV5-1 and TRBJ2-7; weak D call: TRBD2 (5 bases). The germline V and J ends were trimmed by 0 bases and 2 bases, with 12 bases remaining between them. Germline V CDR1 and CDR2: SGHRS, YFSETQ. The CDR3 runs 15 residues. The CDR3 reads CASSLAVGVAYEQYF. CDR3 in DNA: TGCGCCAGCAGCTTGGCTGTCGGGGTCGCCTACGAGCAGTACTTC.

The chain has TRBV3-1 (or the pseudogene TRBV3-2) and TRBJ1-1; D perhaps matches TRBD1 (6 bases). V shed 1 base and J shed 5 bases, with 14 bases lying between them. Per germline, CDR1 LGHDT and CDR2 YNNKEL (reference sequence). The length of the CDR3 is 15 residues. The CDR3 loop reads CASSQVGGADTEAFF. CDR3 coding DNA: TGTGCCAGCAGCCAAGTCGGGGGCGCGGATACTGAAGCTTTCTTT.

The sample holds one count of this clone. The rearrangement joins TRBV9 to TRBJ1-2; no definite D call. V dropped 4 bases and J dropped 4 bases, with 11 bases sitting between them. The CDR3 runs to 13 residues. Per the germline V gene, CDR1 is SGDLS and CDR2 is YYNGEE. The CDR3 DNA is TGTGCCAGCAGCAGGGAGGAGACCTATGGCTACACCTTC. Translation gives CASSREETYGYTF.

This chain connects TRBV20-1 to TRBJ2-7; D not certain. V lost 3 bases, J lost 2 bases, and 14 bases lay in between. Germline V gives CDR1 DFQATT, CDR2 SNEGSKA (reference sequence). CDR3 length: 14 residues. This CDR3 reads CSASTAYQTYEQYF. The CDR3, as DNA: TGCAGTGCTAGTACAGCGTACCAGACCTACGAGCAGTACTTC.

The genes are TRBV27 and TRBJ1-2; 11 positions match TRBD1. The CDR3 sequence is 16 residues long. J lost 0 bases, V lost 8 bases, and 8 bases had no gene match. The germline CDR1 and CDR2 sequences are MNHEY and SMNVEV (reference sequence). In nucleotides, the CDR3 is TGTGCCAGCTCCCCGGGACAGGGGGACCCTAACTATGGCTACACCTTC. Amino acids: CASSPGQGDPNYGYTF.

The V call is TRBV11-3, the J call TRBJ2-7; no clear D gene. Germline-derived CDR1 and CDR2 are SGHNT and YENEEA. Deletions cut 3 bases from V and 6 bases from J, with 9 bases between. The CDR3 consists of 12 residues. CDR3 bases: TGTGCCAGCAGCTTTCAAGGTTCCGAGCAGTACTTC. The encoded protein is CASSFQGSEQYF.

This clone was counted ten times or more. The chain carries TRBV9 and TRBJ2-5; D may be TRBD2 (6 bases). The CDR3 has 15 residues. CDR1 and CDR2 (germline): SGDLS, YYNGEE. V was cut by 3 bases and J by 5 bases, with 17 bases left in between. CDR3 in amino acids: CASSGGVGGEETQYF. The CDR3 DNA reads as TGTGCCAGCAGCGGTGGGGTAGGAGGGGAGGAGACCCAGTACTTC.

This clone was seen only once. The chain has TRBV9 and TRBJ2-3, with TRBD2 matching over 10 bases. Germline loops: CDR1 SGDLS, CDR2 YYNGEE. The CDR3 runs 18 residues. The trim removed 3 bases at V and 2 bases at J, leaving 12 bases unmatched. CDR3 sequence: CASSARTLSGGNTDTQYF. For the CDR3, the DNA is TGTGCCAGCAGCGCCCGAACCCTTAGCGGGGGGAACACAGATACGCAGTATTTT.

The gene calls are TRBV12-3 or TRBV12-4 and TRBJ2-1, with 9 bases fitting TRBD1. The CDR3 covers 13 residues. The V segment lost 6 bases and the J segment 6 bases; nucleotides outside the gene matches: 3. The CDR3 region has the DNA TGTGCCAGCAGACCACAGGGGGCCAATGAGCAGTTCTTC. As protein: CASRPQGANEQFF.

V gene TRBV6-5 combines with J gene TRBJ2-2, with 14 bases fitting TRBD2. The germline V gene encodes CDR1 MNHEY and CDR2 SVGAGI. V lost 4 bases and J lost 4; bases outside the gene matches: 2. The CDR3 totals 16 residues. CDR3 sequence: CASSSGLAGVTGELFF. The CDR3 DNA is TGTGCCAGCAGTTCGGGACTAGCGGGAGTCACCGGGGAGCTGTTTTTT.

The rearrangement uses TRBV5-1 and TRBJ2-7; 7 bases match TRBD2. Unmatched junction bases numbered 5, after V lost 0 bases and J lost 2 bases. CDR3 length: 15 amino acids. CDR1 is SGHRS, CDR2 YFSETQ, per germline. The DNA of the CDR3 is TGCGCCAGCAGCTTGGCGACGACTAGCCCCTACGAGCAGTACTTC. This translates into CASSLATTSPYEQYF. Looking up the rest from reference TRBV5-1 and TRBJ2-7 gives the full variable domain: KAGVTQTPRYLIKTRGQQVTLSCSPISGHRSVSWYQQTPGQGLQFLFEYFSETQRNKGNFPGRFSGRQFSNSRSEMNVSTLELGDSALYLCASSLATTSPYEQYFGPGTRLTVT.

The V gene is TRBV7-3, the J gene TRBJ1-5; TRBD1 might be the D (5 bases). V dropped 4 bases and J dropped 1 base, with 11 bases sitting between them. This CDR3 has 15 residues. CDR1 is SGHTA and CDR2 is FQGTGA in the germline V gene. CDR3 protein: CASSSGTLSNQPQHF. The CDR3 nucleotides read TGTGCCAGCAGCTCCGGGACGTTAAGCAATCAGCCCCAGCATTTT.

This clone was recorded a few times. V gene TRBV15 combines with J gene TRBJ1-6; 8 nucleotides align to TRBD1. The CDR3 runs 17 residues. V gave up 6 bases and J gave up 0 bases; unmatched junction bases: 7. Germline values: CDR1 LNHNV, CDR2 YYDKDF (reference sequence). The chain's CDR3 is CATRDRTGSSYNSPLHF. The CDR3 DNA reads TGTGCCACCAGAGACCGGACAGGGAGCTCCTATAATTCACCCCTCCACTTT.

V usage is TRBV4-2 and J usage is TRBJ1-2; a weak D match, TRBD1 (5 bases). Trimming removed 0 bases at V and 0 bases at J, with 11 bases between. The germline gives CDR1 LGHNA, CDR2 YNFKEQ. The CDR3 spans 16 residues. CDR3 coding DNA: TGTGCCAGCAGCCAAGAAGGGACCGCCGCTAACTATGGCTACACCTTC. Amino acids: CASSQEGTAANYGYTF.

The chain uses TRBV6-5 and TRBJ1-4; TRBD1 might be the D (6 bases). The length of the CDR3 is 15 residues. In germline, CDR1 is MNHEY, CDR2 SVGAGI. Trimming removed 7 bases from V and 8 bases from J, with 20 bases in between. The CDR3 DNA reads as TGTGCCAGCAACCCAAGTGGGGGCTGGGAAGAAAAACTGTTTTTT. Translated: CASNPSGGWEEKLFF.

This chain connects TRBV2 to TRBJ1-6; 9 bases align to TRBD1. Germline CDR1 SNHLY, CDR2 FYNNEI. With 8 bases clipped from V and 8 bases from J, the junction kept 4 bases outside the gene matches. CDR3 length: 13 amino acids. The CDR3 protein is CASGGDRDSPLHF. The CDR3 DNA sequence: TGTGCCAGCGGGGGGGACAGGGATTCACCCCTCCACTTT.

The chain uses TRBV6-4 and TRBJ1-4, with D perhaps TRBD1 (5 bases). Germline values: CDR1 MRHNA, CDR2 SNTAGT. The CDR3 sequence is 13 residues long. The V gene lost 6 bases and the J gene lost 8 bases, with 13 bases spanning the gap. CDR3 region: CASSNLPGEKLFF. CDR3 DNA sequence: TGTGCCAGCAGCAACCTACCAGGGGAAAAACTGTTTTTT.